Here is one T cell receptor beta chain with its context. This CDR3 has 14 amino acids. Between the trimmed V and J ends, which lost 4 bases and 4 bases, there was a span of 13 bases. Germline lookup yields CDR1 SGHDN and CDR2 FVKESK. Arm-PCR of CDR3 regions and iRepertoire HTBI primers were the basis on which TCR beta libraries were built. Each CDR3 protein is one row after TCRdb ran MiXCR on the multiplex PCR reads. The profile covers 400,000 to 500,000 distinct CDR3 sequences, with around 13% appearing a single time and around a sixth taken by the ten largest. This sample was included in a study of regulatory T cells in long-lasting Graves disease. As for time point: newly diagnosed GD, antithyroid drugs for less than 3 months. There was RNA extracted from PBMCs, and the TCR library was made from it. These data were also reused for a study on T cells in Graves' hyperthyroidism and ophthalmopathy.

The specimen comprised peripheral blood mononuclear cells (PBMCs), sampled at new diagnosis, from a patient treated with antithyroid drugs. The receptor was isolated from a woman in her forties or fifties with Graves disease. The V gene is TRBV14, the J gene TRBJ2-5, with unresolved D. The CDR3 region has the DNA TGTGCCAGCAGCCGAGGACCCTTTGGAGAGACCCAGTACTTC. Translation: CASSRGPFGETQYF.